This TCR beta chain comes out of a study of blood T cell repertoires in COVID-19. Study information: Italy, Spain and the United States were the sources of the convalescent and acute COVID-19 samples.

Enrolled during active infection, Seattle patients were then followed longitudinally. Profiling relied on immunoSEQ multiplex PCR, and the TCRdb table lists in-frame clones only, not all of them. The data show about 64,000 clones, roughly three quarters seen once. This TCR was sampled from a man between 60 and 75 years old with COVID-19, enrolled during active disease. The sample consisted of peripheral blood.

CDR3 bases: TGTGCCTGGAGTGGGATAGACAGGGTTCAAGCTTTCTTT. This codes for CAWSGIDRVQAFF. The V gene is TRBV30, the J gene TRBJ1-1; 7 bases are a match to TRBD1. Germline V gene lookup returns CDR1 GTSNPN and CDR2 SVGIG (reference sequence). The junction had 8 bases not matched to a gene; V was cut back by 1 base and J by 9 bases. The CDR3 has 13 amino acids.